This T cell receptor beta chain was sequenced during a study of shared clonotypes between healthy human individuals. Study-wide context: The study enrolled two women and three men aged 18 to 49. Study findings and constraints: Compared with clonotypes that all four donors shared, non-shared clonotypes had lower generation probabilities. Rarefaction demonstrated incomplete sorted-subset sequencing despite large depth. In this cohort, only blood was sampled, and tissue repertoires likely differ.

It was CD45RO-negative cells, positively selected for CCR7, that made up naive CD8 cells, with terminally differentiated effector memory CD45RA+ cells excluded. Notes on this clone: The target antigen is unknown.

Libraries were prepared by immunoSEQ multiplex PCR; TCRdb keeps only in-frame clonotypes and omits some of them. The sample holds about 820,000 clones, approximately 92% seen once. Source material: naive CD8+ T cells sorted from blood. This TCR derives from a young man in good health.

The DNA for the CDR3 is TGCAGCGTTGACCCCCCCGTCGACAGTACTGGGATTGGTGAGCAGTTCTTC. It encodes CSVDPPVDSTGIGEQFF. This chain uses TRBV29-1 with TRBJ2-1; D may be TRBD1 (5 bases). The CDR3 length is 17 residues. CDR1 and CDR2 from the germline V gene are SQVTM and ANQGSEA. V dropped 3 bases and J dropped 9 bases, with 27 bases sitting between them.